This T cell receptor beta chain originates from a study of Graves' ophthalmopathy and Graves' hyperthyroidism. Study summary: Sampling took place at initial diagnosis, with peripheral blood obtained before any treatment. Overall study results and limits: Most clonotypes expanded in thyroid above 0.001 frequency were present in blood too. Ophthalmopathy progression was predicted with 65% to 71% sensitivity and around 72% specificity.

Diagnosis used clinical symptoms, serum thyroxine, TRAb, thyroid ultrasound and orbital computed tomography. Amplification from RNA transcripts yielded the TCR beta CDR3 regions. HTBI-primed first-round RT-PCR preceded second-round multiplex PCR. In TCRdb, the multiplex PCR reads were re-called with MiXCR into one record per CDR3 protein. The sample lists hundreds of thousands of distinct CDR3 sequences, under 25% occurring once. Deletions cut 3 bases from V and 1 base from J, with 12 bases between. The CDR3 has 15 residues. Germline values: CDR1 LGHDT, CDR2 YNNKEL (reference sequence). The table lists this clonotype with many counts. Its specificity is unknown.

The source is a woman aged 18-29 years with stable Graves' hyperthyroidism. Sequencing was done on a sample of peripheral blood. V and J are TRBV3-1 and TRBJ1-1; D is possibly TRBD1 (6 bases). Here the CDR3 reads CASSQVGGWNTEAFF. CDR3 DNA: TGTGCCAGCAGCCAGGTAGGGGGTTGGAACACTGAAGCTTTCTTT.